The next 18 T cell receptor beta chains were all read from a single sample in a study of post-analysis software for immune sequencing data. Study-level points and caveats: Five or six TRBV segments, TRBV5-6, TRBV5-1 and TRBV20-1 among them, were found more frequent in patients than controls.

TCR beta cDNA libraries had unique molecular identifiers. Each CDR3 protein is one row after TCRdb ran MiXCR on the PCR reads. Of about 200,000 distinct CDR3 sequences listed, 29% were seen once; the top ten hold 3% to 3.5%. Which antigens these TCRs recognize remains unknown. Sample: blood. The receptors derive from a girl aged 2-17 years with multiple sclerosis.

This clonotype was seen a few times. The V call is TRBV12-3 or TRBV12-4, the J call TRBJ1-2; D remains unclear. The CDR3 is 12 residues long. V gave up 8 bases and J gave up 5 bases, with 12 bases separating them. CDR3 coding DNA: TGTGCCAGCCTTATCAACTGGTATGGCTACACCTTC. This translates into CASLINWYGYTF.

The V and J genes are TRBV29-1 and TRBJ1-1; the D is unclear. Per the germline V gene, CDR1 is SQVTM and CDR2 is ANQGSEA. CDR3 length equals 11 residues. V was trimmed by 4 bases and J by 11 bases, leaving 14 bases between them. The CDR3 DNA reads as TGCAGCGTTGGATGGGGAGGGTATGCTTTCTTT. Encoded protein: CSVGWGGYAFF. Drawing the rest from reference TRBV29-1 and TRBJ1-1, the complete variable domain is SAVISQKPSRDICQRGTSLTIQCQVDSQVTMMFWYRQQPGQSLTLIATANQGSEATYESGFVIDKFPISRPNLTFSTLTVSNMSPEDSSIYLCSVGWGGYAFFGQGTRLTVV.

This sequence joins TRBV12-3 or TRBV12-4 and TRBJ2-1, with D possibly TRBD1 on 6 matching bases. CDR3 length equals 16 residues. Between the trimmed V and J ends, which lost 7 bases and 3 bases, there was a span of 19 bases. CDR3 sequence reads: CASNTPRDNDYNEQFF. CDR3 nucleotides: TGTGCCAGCAATACACCACGGGACAATGACTACAATGAGCAGTTCTTC.

V gene TRBV20-1 combines with J gene TRBJ1-2; the D gene is possibly TRBD1 (6 bases). Trimming left V 0 bases short and J 6 bases short, with 14 bases between. The CDR3 has 14 residues. Germline loops: CDR1 DFQATT, CDR2 SNEGSKA (reference sequence). CDR3 sequence (DNA): TGCAGTGCTAGAGACAGGACCGACAGGAATGGCTACACCTTC. Residues: CSARDRTDRNGYTF.

This rearrangement joins TRBV5-5 to TRBJ1-2; maybe TRBD1 (6 bases). Germline CDR1 and CDR2: SGHKS and YYEKEE (reference sequence). The CDR3 has 15 residues. V was shortened by 0 bases and J by 6 bases, with 15 bases between the two germline ends. CDR3 residues: CASSLEGGHDNGYTF. CDR3 nucleotide sequence: TGTGCCAGCAGCTTGGAGGGGGGGCATGACAATGGCTACACCTTC.

This rearrangement joins TRBV11-2 to TRBJ2-7, with no clear D. Trimming stripped 6 bases from V and 3 bases from J, with 15 bases between. Germline V lookup: CDR1 SGHAT, CDR2 FQNNGV. CDR3 length equals 14 residues. DNA for the CDR3: TGTGCCAGCAGTATCGGACCGTCCGGCTACGAGCAGTACTTC. As protein: CASSIGPSGYEQYF.

In this sample, this clonotype turned up a few times. The chain is built from TRBV5-6 and TRBJ2-1; TRBD2 aligns across 10 bases. From germline, CDR1 is SGHDT and CDR2 YYEEEE. With 1 base clipped from V and 3 bases from J, the junction kept 4 bases outside the gene matches. The CDR3 spans 16 residues. The CDR3 bases are TGTGCCAGCAGCTTGATAGCGGGAGGTAACTACAATGAGCAGTTCTTC. Its protein product is CASSLIAGGNYNEQFF.

V and J are TRBV5-1 and TRBJ1-3; the match to TRBD1 covers 7 bases. This CDR3 comprises 16 residues. Trimming removed 4 bases from V and 0 bases from J; junction bases left unmatched: 7. The germline CDR1 and CDR2 sequences are SGHRS and YFSETQ. In DNA, the CDR3 is TGCGCCAGCAGCCTGGACAGGCCGACCTCTGGAAACACCATATATTTT. This encodes CASSLDRPTSGNTIYF. Based on the CDR3 plus reference TRBV5-1 and TRBJ1-3, the full variable domain is KAGVTQTPRYLIKTRGQQVTLSCSPISGHRSVSWYQQTPGQGLQFLFEYFSETQRNKGNFPGRFSGRQFSNSRSEMNVSTLELGDSALYLCASSLDRPTSGNTIYFGEGSWLTVV.

This clonotype was found many times. V gene TRBV6-5 combines with J gene TRBJ2-5; TRBD1 is a possible D gene (6 bases). The CDR3 spans 13 residues. Trimming pared 6 bases from V and 0 bases from J, leaving 8 bases between. Germline CDR1 MNHEY, CDR2 SVGAGI. The DNA for the CDR3 is TGTGCCAGCAGCAGGACAGACCAAGAGACCCAGTACTTC. This encodes CASSRTDQETQYF.

Concerning this clonotype: A much larger clone lies one base from this, so it may be a read error. The chain links TRBV4-2 to TRBJ2-1; unclear D gene. Germline values: CDR1 LGHNA, CDR2 YNFKEQ. This CDR3 contains 15 residues. CDR3 region: CTSSQDGYTYNEQFF. CDR3 DNA: TGTACCAGCAGCCAAGATGGCTACACCTACAATGAGCAGTTCTTC.

The CDR3 protein is CASSYLGGGRFYEQYF. The CDR3 DNA sequence: TGTGCCAGCAGTTACCTGGGGGGGGGGCGCTTCTACGAGCAGTACTTC. The chain uses TRBV6-2 or TRBV6-3 and TRBJ2-7; possible D gene TRBD2, 7 bases. Looked up from germline, CDR1 is MNHEY and CDR2 is SVGEGT. The CDR3 spans 16 residues. V was shortened by 2 bases and J by 3 bases, with 17 bases between the two germline ends.

The chain has TRBV25-1 and TRBJ2-5; 8 bases match TRBD1. V gave up 4 bases and J gave up 4 bases; unmatched junction bases: 5. This CDR3 is 14 amino acids long. Per germline, CDR1 MGHDK and CDR2 SYGVNS. This chain's CDR3 is CASSGGTGGETQYF. The DNA of the CDR3 is TGTGCCAGCAGTGGAGGGACAGGAGGAGAGACCCAGTACTTC.

The chain recombines TRBV7-2 with TRBJ2-7; TRBD2 aligns across 9 bases. CDR3 length equals 15 residues. Germline values: CDR1 SGHTA, CDR2 FQGNSA. V lost 5 bases and J lost 4; bases outside the gene matches: 9. The CDR3 DNA reads TGTGCCAGCAGCGCGATTGGGCTAGCGGGATACGAGCAGTACTTC. Translated, it gives CASSAIGLAGYEQYF.

V and J are TRBV12-3 or TRBV12-4 and TRBJ2-3; possibly TRBD1 for D (5 bases). CDR3 length equals 17 residues. Trimming left V 3 bases short and J 0 bases short, with 16 bases between. Here the CDR3 reads CASSFLDKKYSTDTQYF. The CDR3 DNA reads as TGTGCCAGCAGTTTTCTGGACAAGAAATATAGCACAGATACGCAGTATTTT.

Details on this clonotype: Just one base apart from a much larger clone, this may be a read error. The rearrangement links TRBV3-1 to TRBJ2-5; D is unclear. The CDR3 loop spans 16 amino acids. Per germline, CDR1 LGHDT and CDR2 YNNKEL (reference sequence). The CDR3 DNA reads TGTGCCAGCAGCCAGCTTGGGGTGGGCCCCGGCGAGACCCTGTACTTC. Translation gives CASSQLGVGPGETLYF.

This clonotype showed up just a few times. The rearrangement links TRBV5-1 to TRBJ2-1; 8 nucleotides agree with TRBD2. Germline CDR1 reads SGHRS; CDR2 reads YFSETQ. V lost 0 bases to trimming and J lost 0 bases; unmatched junction nucleotides: 11. The CDR3 runs to 19 residues. The CDR3 DNA is TGCGCCAGCAGCTTGGCAAGACTTAGCGGGGAAAGCTCCTACAATGAGCAGTTCTTC. Its translation is CASSLARLSGESSYNEQFF.

This clonotype was seen at least ten times. The chain recombines TRBV29-1 with TRBJ1-4, with D perhaps TRBD1 (5 bases). Germline loops: CDR1 SQVTM, CDR2 ANQGSEA. The germline V and J ends were trimmed by 6 bases and 5 bases, with 10 bases remaining between them. The CDR3 contains 12 residues. CDR3 DNA: TGCAGCGTATCAGGGAGAAATGAAAAACTGTTTTTT. Encoded protein: CSVSGRNEKLFF.

This clonotype came up once. This may arise from a read error, as a much more abundant clone is one base away. The chain combines TRBV2 with TRBJ1-5, with a weak D call TRBD1 (5 bases). The CDR3 contains 15 residues. Germline lookup yields CDR1 SNHLY and CDR2 FYNNEI. The CDR3 DNA is TGTGCCAGCAGCCTTTTGGGGGTCAGCAATCACCCCCAGCATTTT. Translating gives CASSLLGVSNHPQHF. The variable domain in full, with the rest retrieved from reference TRBV2 and TRBJ1-5, is EPEVTQTPSHQVTQMGQEVILRCVPISNHLYFYWYRQILGQKVEFLVSFYNNEISEKSEIFDDQFSVERPDGSNFTLKIRSTKLEDSAMYFCASSLLGVSNHPQHFGDGTRLSIL.